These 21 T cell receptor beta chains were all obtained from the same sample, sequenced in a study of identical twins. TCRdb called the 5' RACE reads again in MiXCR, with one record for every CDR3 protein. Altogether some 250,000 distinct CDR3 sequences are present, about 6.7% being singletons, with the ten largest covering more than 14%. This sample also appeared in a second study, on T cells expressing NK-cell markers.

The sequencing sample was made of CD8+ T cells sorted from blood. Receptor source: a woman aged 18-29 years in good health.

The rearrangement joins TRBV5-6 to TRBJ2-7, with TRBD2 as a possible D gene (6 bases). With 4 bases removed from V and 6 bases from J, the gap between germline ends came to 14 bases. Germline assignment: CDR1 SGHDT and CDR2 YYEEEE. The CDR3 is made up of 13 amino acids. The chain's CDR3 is CASSLMAGSEQYF. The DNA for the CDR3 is TGTGCCAGCAGCCTGATGGCGGGGAGCGAGCAGTACTTC. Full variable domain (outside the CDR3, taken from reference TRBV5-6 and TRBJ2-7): DAGVTQSPTHLIKTRGQQVTLRCSPKSGHDTVSWYQQALGQGPQFIFQYYEEEERQRGNFPDRFSGHQFPNYSSELNVNALLLGDSALYLCASSLMAGSEQYFGPGTRLTVT.

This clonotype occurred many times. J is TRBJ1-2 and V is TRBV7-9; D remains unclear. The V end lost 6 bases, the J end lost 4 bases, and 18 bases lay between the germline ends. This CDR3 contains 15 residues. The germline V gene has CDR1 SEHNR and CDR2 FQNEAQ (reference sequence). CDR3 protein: CASSQATDPIYGYTF. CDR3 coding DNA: TGTGCCAGCAGTCAGGCGACGGACCCAATCTATGGCTACACCTTC.

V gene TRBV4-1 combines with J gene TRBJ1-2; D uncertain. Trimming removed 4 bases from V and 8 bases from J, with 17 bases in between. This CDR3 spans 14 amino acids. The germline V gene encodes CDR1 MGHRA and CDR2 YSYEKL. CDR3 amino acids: CASSPLNSLDGYTF. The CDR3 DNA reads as TGCGCCAGCAGCCCCTTGAACTCGTTAGACGGCTACACCTTC.

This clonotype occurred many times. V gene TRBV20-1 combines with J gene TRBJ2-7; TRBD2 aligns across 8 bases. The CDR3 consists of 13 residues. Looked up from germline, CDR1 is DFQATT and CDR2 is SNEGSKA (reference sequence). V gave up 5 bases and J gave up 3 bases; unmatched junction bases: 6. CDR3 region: CSALPRGGYEQYF. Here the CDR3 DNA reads TGCAGTGCTCTACCTCGGGGGGGCTACGAGCAGTACTTC.

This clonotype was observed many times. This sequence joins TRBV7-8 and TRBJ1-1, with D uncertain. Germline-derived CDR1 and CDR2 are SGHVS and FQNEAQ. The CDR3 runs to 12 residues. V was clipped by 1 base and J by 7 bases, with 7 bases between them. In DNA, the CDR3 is TGTGCCAGCAGCTTAGTCGGAGGTGAAGCTTTCTTT. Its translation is CASSLVGGEAFF.

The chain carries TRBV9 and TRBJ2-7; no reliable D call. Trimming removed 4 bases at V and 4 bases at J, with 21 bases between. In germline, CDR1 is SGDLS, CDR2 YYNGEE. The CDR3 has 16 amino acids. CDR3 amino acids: CASSPGEEFFVYEQYF. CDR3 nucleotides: TGTGCCAGCAGCCCTGGAGAGGAGTTCTTTGTGTACGAGCAGTACTTC.

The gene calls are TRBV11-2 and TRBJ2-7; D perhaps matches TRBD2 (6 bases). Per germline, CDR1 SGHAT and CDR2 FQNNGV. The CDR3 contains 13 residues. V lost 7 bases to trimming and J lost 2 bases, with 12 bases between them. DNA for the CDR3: TGTGCCAGCACCCGCGGCGGGGCCTACGAGCAGTACTTC. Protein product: CASTRGGAYEQYF. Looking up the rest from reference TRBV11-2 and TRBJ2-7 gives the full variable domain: EAGVAQSPRYKIIEKRQSVAFWCNPISGHATLYWYQQILGQGPKLLIQFQNNGVVDDSQLPKDRFSAERLKGVDSTLKIQPAKLEDSAVYLCASTRGGAYEQYFGPGTRLTVT.

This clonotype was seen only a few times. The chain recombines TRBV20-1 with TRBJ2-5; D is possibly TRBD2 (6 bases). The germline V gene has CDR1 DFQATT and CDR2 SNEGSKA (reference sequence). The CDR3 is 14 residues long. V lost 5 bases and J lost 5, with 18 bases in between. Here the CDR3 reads CSASRAGRGETQYF. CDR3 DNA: TGCAGTGCTTCCCGAGCGGGCCGCGGGGAGACCCAGTACTTC.

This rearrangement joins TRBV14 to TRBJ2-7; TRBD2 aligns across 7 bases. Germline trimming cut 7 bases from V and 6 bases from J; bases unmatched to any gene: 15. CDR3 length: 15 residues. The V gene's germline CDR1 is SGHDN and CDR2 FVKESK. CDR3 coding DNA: TGTGCCAGCAAGCGGGGCGGGCTGATGGCGGGCGAGCAGTACTTC. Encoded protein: CASKRGGLMAGEQYF.

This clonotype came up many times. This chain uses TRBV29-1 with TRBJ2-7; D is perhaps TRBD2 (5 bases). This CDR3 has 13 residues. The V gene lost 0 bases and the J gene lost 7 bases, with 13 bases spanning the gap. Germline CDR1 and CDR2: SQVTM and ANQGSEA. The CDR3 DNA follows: TGCAGCGTTGAAGATCCCCTAGCTGTTGAGCAGTACTTC. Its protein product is CSVEDPLAVEQYF.

DNA of the CDR3: TGCGCCAGCAGTGAAGAAACTAGCGCGTACAATGAGCAGTTCTTC. It yields the protein CASSEETSAYNEQFF. The chain is built from TRBV5-1 and TRBJ2-1, with 7 bases that match TRBD2. Per the germline V gene, CDR1 is SGHRS and CDR2 is YFSETQ. V lost 5 bases to trimming and J lost 4 bases; unmatched junction nucleotides: 9. CDR3 length equals 15 residues.

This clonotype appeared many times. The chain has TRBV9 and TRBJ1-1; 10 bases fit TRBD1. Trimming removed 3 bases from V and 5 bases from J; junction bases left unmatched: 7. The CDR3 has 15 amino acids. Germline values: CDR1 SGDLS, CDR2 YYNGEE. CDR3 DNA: TGTGCCAGCAGCGGAACCCGGGACAGGGGAACTGAAGCTTTCTTT. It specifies CASSGTRDRGTEAFF. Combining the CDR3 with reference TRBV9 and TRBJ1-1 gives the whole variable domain DSGVTQTPKHLITATGQRVTLRCSPRSGDLSVYWYQQSLDQGLQFLIQYYNGEERAKGNILERFSAQQFPDLHSELNLSSLELGDSALYFCASSGTRDRGTEAFFGQGTRLTVV.

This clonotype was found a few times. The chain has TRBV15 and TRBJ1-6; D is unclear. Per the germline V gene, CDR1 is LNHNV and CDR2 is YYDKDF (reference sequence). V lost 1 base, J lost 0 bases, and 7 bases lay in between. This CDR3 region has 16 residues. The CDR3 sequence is CATSRVGSSYNSPLHF. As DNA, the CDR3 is TGTGCCACCAGCAGAGTCGGGAGCTCCTATAATTCACCCCTCCACTTT.

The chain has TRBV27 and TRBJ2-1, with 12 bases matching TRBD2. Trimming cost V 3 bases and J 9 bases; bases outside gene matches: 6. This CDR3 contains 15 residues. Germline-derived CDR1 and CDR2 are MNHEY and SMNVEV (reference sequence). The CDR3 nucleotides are TGTGCCAGCAGTTTCCGACTAGCGGGAGATCGTGAGCAGTTCTTC. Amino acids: CASSFRLAGDREQFF.

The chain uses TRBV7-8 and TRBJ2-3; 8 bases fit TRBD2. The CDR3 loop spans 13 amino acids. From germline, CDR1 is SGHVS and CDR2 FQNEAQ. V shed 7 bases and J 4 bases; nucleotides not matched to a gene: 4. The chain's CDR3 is CASNLGGADTQYF. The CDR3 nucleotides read TGTGCCAGCAACCTCGGGGGGGCAGATACGCAGTATTTT.

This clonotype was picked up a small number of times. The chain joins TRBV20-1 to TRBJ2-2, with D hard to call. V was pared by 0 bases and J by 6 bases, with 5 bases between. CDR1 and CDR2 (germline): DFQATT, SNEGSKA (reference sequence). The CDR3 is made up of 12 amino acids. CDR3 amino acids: CSARELPGELFF. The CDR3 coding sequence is TGCAGTGCTAGAGAACTGCCCGGGGAGCTGTTTTTT.

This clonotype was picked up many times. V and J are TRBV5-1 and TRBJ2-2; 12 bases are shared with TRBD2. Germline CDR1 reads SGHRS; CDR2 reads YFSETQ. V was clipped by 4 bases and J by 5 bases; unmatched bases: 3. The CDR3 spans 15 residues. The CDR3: CASSLGLAGTGELFF. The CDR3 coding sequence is TGCGCCAGCAGCCTCGGACTAGCGGGGACCGGGGAGCTGTTTTTT.

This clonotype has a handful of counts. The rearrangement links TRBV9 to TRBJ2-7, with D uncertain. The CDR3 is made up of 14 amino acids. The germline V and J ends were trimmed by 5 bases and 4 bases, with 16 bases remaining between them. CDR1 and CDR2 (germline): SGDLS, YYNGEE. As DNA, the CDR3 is TGTGCCAGCAGTCAAGGACCTACGGCATACGAGCAGTACTTC. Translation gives CASSQGPTAYEQYF.

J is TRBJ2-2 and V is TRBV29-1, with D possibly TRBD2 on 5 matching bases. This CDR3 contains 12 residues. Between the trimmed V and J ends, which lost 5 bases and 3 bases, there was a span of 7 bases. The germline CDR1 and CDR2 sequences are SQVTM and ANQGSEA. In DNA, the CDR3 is TGCAGCGTTACGGGGTACACCGGGGAGCTGTTTTTT. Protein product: CSVTGYTGELFF.

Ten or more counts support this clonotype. The CDR3 sequence: CSAGKRGYLKEQYF. As DNA, the CDR3 is TGCAGTGCTGGAAAGCGGGGCTACCTAAAGGAGCAGTACTTC. This rearrangement joins TRBV20-1 to TRBJ2-7; 7 nucleotides agree with TRBD2. In germline, CDR1 is DFQATT, CDR2 SNEGSKA (reference sequence). V shed 5 bases and J 7 bases; nucleotides not matched to a gene: 14. The CDR3 is made up of 14 amino acids.

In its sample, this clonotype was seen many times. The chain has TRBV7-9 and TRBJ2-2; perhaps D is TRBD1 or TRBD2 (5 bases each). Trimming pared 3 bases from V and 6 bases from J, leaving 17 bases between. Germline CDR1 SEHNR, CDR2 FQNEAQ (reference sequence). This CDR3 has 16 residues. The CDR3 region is CASSFNWGEGPGELFF. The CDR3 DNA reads TGTGCCAGCAGCTTCAATTGGGGAGAGGGACCCGGGGAGCTGTTTTTT.